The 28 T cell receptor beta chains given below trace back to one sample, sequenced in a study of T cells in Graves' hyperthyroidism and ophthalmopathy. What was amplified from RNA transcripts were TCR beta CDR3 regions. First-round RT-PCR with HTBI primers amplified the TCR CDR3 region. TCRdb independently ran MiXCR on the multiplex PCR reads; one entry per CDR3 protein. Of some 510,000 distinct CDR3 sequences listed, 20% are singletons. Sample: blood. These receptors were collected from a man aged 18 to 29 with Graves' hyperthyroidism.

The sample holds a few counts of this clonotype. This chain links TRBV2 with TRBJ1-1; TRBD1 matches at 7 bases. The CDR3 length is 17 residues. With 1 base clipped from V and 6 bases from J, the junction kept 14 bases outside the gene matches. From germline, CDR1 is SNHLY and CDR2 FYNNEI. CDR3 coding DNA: TGTGCCAGCAGTGAAGGATTGGACAGGAAAATGAGGGCTGAAGCTTTCTTT. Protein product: CASSEGLDRKMRAEAFF.

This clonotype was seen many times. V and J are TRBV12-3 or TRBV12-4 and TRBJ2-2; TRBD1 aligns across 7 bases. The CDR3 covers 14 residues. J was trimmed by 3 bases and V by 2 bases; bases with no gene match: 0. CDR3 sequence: CASSLQGDTGELFF. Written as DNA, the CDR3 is TGTGCCAGCAGTTTACAGGGGGACACCGGGGAGCTGTTTTTT.

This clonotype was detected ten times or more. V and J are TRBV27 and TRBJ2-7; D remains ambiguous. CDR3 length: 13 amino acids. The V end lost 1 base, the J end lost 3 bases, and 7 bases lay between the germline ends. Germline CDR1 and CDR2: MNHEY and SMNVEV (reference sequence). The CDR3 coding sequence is TGTGCCAGCAGTTTATTGGGCGGCTACGAGCAGTACTTC. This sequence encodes CASSLLGGYEQYF.

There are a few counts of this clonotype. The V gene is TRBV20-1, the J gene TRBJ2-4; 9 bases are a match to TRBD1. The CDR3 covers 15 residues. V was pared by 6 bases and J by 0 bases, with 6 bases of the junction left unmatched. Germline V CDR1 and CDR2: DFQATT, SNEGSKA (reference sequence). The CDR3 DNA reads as TGCAGTGCCACAAACAGGGGGCGAGCCAAAAACATTCAGTACTTC. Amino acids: CSATNRGRAKNIQYF.

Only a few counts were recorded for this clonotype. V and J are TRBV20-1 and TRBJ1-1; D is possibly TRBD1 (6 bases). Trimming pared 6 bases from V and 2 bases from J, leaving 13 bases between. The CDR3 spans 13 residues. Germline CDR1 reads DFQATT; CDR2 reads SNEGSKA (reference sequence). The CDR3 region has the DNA TGCAGTGCCATGGACAGACCAAACACTGAAGCTTTCTTT. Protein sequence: CSAMDRPNTEAFF.

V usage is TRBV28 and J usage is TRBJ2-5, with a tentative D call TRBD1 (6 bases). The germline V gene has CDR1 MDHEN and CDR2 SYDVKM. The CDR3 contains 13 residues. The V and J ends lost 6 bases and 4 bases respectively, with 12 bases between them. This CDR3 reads CASSPDRSETQYF. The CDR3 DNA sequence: TGTGCCAGCAGCCCGGACAGATCAGAGACCCAGTACTTC.

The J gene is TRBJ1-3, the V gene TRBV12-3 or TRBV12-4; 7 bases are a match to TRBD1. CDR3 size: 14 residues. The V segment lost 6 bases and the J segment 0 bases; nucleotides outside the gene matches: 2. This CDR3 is CASRGQFSGNTIYF. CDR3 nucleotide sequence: TGTGCCAGCAGGGGACAGTTCTCTGGAAACACCATATATTTT.

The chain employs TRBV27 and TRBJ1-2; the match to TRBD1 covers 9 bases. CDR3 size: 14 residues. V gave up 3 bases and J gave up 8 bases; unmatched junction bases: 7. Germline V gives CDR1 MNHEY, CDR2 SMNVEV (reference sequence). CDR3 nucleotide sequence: TGTGCCAGCAGTTTTGCCGGGACAGGGAACGGCTACACCTTC. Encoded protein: CASSFAGTGNGYTF.

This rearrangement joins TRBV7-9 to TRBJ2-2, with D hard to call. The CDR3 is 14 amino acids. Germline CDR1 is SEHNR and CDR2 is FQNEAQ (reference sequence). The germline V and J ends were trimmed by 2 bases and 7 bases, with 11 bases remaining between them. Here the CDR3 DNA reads TGTGCCAGCAGCTTACTTTCGGGTATCGGGGAGCTGTTTTTT. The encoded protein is CASSLLSGIGELFF.

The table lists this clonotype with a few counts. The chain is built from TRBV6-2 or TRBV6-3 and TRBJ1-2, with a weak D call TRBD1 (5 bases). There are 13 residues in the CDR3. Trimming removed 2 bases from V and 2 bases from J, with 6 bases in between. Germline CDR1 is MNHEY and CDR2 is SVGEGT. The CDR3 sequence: CASSYRDNYGYTF. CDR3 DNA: TGTGCCAGCAGTTACCGGGACAACTATGGCTACACCTTC.

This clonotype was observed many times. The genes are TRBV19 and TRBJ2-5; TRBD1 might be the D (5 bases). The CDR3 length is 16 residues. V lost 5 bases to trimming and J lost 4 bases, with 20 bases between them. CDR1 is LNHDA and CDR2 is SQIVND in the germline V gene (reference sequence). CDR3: CASSSTQDPPRETQYF. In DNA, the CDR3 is TGTGCCAGTAGTTCAACACAGGACCCCCCGCGAGAGACCCAGTACTTC. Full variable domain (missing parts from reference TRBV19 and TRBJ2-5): DGGITQSPKYLFRKEGQNVTLSCEQNLNHDAMYWYRQDPGQGLRLIYYSQIVNDFQKGDIAEGYSVSREKKESFPLTVTSAQKNPTAFYLCASSSTQDPPRETQYFGPGTRLLVL.

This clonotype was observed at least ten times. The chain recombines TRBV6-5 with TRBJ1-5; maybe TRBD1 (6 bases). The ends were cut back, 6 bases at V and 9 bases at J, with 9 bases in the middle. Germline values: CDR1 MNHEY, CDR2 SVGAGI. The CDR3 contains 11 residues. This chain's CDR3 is CASRTTGPQHF. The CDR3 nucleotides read TGTGCCAGCAGGACGACAGGGCCCCAGCATTTT.

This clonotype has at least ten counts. This CDR3 reads CASSLSVGGSTGELFF. In nucleotides, the CDR3 is TGTGCCAGCAGTTTAAGCGTAGGGGGTAGCACCGGGGAGCTGTTTTTT. The chain employs TRBV12-3 or TRBV12-4 and TRBJ2-2; perhaps TRBD1 as D (6 bases). Trimming took 2 bases from V and 4 from J, leaving 14 bases between them. This CDR3 has 16 residues.

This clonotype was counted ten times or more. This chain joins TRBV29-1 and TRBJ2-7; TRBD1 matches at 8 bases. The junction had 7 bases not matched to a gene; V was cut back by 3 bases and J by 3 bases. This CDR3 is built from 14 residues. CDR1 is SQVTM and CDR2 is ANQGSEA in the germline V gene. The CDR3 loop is CSVEARQGFYEQYF. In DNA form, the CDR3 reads TGCAGCGTTGAGGCGCGACAGGGGTTCTACGAGCAGTACTTC.

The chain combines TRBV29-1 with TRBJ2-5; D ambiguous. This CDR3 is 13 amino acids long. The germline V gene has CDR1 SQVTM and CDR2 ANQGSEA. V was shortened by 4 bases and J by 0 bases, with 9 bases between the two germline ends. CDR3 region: CSVVGPNQETQYF. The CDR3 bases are TGCAGCGTTGTAGGACCCAACCAAGAGACCCAGTACTTC. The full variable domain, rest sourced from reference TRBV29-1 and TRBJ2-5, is SAVISQKPSRDICQRGTSLTIQCQVDSQVTMMFWYRQQPGQSLTLIATANQGSEATYESGFVIDKFPISRPNLTFSTLTVSNMSPEDSSIYLCSVVGPNQETQYFGPGTRLLVL.

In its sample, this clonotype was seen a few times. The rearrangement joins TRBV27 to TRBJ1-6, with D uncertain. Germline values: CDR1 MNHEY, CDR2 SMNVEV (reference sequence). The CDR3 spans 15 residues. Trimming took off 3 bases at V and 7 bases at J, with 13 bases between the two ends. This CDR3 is CASSFLMGENSPLHF. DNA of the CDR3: TGTGCCAGCAGTTTTCTAATGGGCGAAAATTCACCCCTCCACTTT.

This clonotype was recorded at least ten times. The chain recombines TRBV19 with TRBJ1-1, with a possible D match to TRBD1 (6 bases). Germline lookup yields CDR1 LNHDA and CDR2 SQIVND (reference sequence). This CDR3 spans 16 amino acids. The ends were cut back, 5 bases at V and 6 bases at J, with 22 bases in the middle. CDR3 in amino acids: CASSFYESTGKAEAFF. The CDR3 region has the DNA TGTGCCAGTAGTTTCTACGAGAGTACAGGGAAGGCTGAAGCTTTCTTT.

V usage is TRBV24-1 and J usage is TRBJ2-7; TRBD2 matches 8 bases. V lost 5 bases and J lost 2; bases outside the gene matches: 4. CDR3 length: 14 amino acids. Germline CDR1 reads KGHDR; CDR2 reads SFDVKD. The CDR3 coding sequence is TGTGCCACCAGTGCGACTAGCGACACCTACGAGCAGTACTTC. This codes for CATSATSDTYEQYF.

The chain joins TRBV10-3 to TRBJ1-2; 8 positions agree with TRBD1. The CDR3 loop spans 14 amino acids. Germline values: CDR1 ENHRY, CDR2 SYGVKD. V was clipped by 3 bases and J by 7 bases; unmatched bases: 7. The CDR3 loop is CAISDIGQGGGYTF. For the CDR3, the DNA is TGTGCCATCAGTGATATTGGACAGGGAGGTGGCTACACCTTC.

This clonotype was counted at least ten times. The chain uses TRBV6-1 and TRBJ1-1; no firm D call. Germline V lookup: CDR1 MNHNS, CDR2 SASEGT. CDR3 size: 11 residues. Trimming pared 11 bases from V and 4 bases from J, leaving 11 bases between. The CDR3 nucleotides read TGTGCCTCGGCACGGGGCACTGAAGCTTTCTTT. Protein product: CASARGTEAFF.

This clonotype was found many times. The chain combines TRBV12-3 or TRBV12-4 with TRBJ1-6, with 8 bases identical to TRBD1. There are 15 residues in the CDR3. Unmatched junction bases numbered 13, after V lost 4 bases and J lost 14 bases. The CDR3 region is CASSSPGTGFLALHF. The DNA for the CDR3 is TGTGCCAGCAGTTCTCCCGGGACAGGTTTTTTAGCCCTCCACTTT.

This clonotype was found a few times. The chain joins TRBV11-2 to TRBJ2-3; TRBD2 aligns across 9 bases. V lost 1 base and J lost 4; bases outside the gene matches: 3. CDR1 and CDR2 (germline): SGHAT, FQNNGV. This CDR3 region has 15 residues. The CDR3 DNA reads TGTGCCAGCAGCTTAGGCGGGACTAGCCCAGATACGCAGTATTTT. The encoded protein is CASSLGGTSPDTQYF. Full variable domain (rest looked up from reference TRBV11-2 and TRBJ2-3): EAGVAQSPRYKIIEKRQSVAFWCNPISGHATLYWYQQILGQGPKLLIQFQNNGVVDDSQLPKDRFSAERLKGVDSTLKIQPAKLEDSAVYLCASSLGGTSPDTQYFGPGTRLTVL.

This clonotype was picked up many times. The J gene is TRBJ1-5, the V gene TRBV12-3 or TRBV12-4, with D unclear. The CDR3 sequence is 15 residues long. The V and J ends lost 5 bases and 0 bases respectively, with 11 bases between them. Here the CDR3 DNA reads TGTGCCAGCAGTGGCCGTGGGTATAGCAATCAGCCCCAGCATTTT. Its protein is CASSGRGYSNQPQHF.

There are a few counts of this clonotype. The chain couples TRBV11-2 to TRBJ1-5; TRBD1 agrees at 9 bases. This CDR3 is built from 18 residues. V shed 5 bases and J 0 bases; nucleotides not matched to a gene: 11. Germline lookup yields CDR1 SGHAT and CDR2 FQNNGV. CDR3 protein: CASSPGSTGGYSNQPQHF. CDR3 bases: TGTGCCAGCAGCCCGGGCTCGACAGGGGGGTATAGCAATCAGCCCCAGCATTTT.

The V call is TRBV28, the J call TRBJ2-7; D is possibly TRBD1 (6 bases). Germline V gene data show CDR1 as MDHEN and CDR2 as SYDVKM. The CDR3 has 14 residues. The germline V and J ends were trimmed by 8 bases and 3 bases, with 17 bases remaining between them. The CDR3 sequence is CASGIQGPVYEQYF. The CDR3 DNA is TGTGCCAGCGGCATACAGGGACCCGTCTACGAGCAGTACTTC.

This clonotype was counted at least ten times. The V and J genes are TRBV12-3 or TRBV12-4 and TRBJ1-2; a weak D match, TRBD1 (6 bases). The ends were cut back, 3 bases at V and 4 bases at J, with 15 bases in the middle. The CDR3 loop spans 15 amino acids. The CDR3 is CASSFPQQGLYGYTF. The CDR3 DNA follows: TGTGCCAGCAGTTTCCCCCAACAGGGCCTCTATGGCTACACCTTC.

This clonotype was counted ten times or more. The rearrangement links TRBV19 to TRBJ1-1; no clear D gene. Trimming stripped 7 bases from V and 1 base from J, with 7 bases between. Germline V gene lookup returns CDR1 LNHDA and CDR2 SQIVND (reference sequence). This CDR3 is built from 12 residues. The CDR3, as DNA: TGTGCCAGTAACCGGGGGAACACTGAAGCTTTCTTT. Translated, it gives CASNRGNTEAFF. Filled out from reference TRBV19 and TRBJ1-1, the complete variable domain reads DGGITQSPKYLFRKEGQNVTLSCEQNLNHDAMYWYRQDPGQGLRLIYYSQIVNDFQKGDIAEGYSVSREKKESFPLTVTSAQKNPTAFYLCASNRGNTEAFFGQGTRLTVV.

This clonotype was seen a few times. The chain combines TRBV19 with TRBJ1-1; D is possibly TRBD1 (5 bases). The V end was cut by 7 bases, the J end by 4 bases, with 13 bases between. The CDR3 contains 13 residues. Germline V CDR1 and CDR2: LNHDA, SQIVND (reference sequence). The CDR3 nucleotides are TGTGCCAGTACCCCAGGGACGTTCACTGAAGCTTTCTTT. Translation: CASTPGTFTEAFF.